This T cell receptor beta chain emerged from a study of beta chain features in type 1 diabetes. Broader study findings: Moderate but significant shortening of TCRB CDR3s was recorded in all four CD4+ subsets from Type 1 diabetes patients. Unsettled here was the matter of whether HLA type influences TCRB rearrangement. Naive, central memory and Treg TCRB repertoires seemed to resemble each other more closely in patients than they did in healthy donors.

Expressed TCRB transcripts got sequenced, as all isolated RNA was reverse transcribed. The data were produced by immunoSEQ multiplex PCR, yet TCRdb's version contains in-frame clones alone and is incomplete. The table shows a few hundred thousand clones, with less than 15% occurring only once. As to this clone: Antigen specificity is unknown.

The germline V gene has CDR1 SNHLY and CDR2 FYNNEI. The V gene lost 6 bases and the J gene lost 5 bases, with 17 bases spanning the gap. The CDR3 extends over 14 amino acids. The chain has TRBV2 and TRBJ2-7, with D possibly being TRBD2 (5 bases). This receptor was identified in a woman aged 18-35 years with type 1 diabetes. What was sequenced was naive CD4+ T cells from blood. CDR3 amino acids: CASSSKLLGDEQYF. For the CDR3, the DNA is TGTGCCAGCAGCTCGAAGCTTCTGGGAGACGAGCAGTACTTC.